This passage covers 22 T cell receptor beta chains from one sample sequenced in a study of tumor-infiltrating lymphocytes in primary liver carcinoma. With a constant-region primer, TCR beta cDNA was made from 450 to 550 ng of total RNA. Employing slightly modified ARM-PCR, three nested multiplex PCR rounds were run, and these gave rise to the TCR beta libraries. Running 10 cycles apiece, the first two PCR rounds relied on TRBV1-TRBV30 forward primers together with a C-beta reverse primer. TCRdb re-called the multiplex PCR reads with MiXCR, one entry per CDR3 protein. The sample lists roughly 120,000 distinct CDR3 sequences; 64% were seen once. Scientists recovered RNA and DNA together from approximately 20-30 mg of unsorted bulk tissue. What was sequenced was liver tumor tissue from sampling region 3. Described subset: tumor region T3, left-lateral pole. The origin of the receptors is a woman aged 60-75 years with primary liver carcinoma and hepatitis B virus infection.

Comment on this clonotype: A read error may explain this, as a much larger clone is one base away. The chain carries TRBV5-6 and TRBJ2-7, with D perhaps TRBD2 (5 bases). The CDR3 sequence is 15 residues long. Germline V CDR1 and CDR2: SGHDT, YYEEEE. The CDR3 is CASSLAGISSYEHYF. The CDR3 DNA reads as TGTGCCAGCAGCTTGGCGGGGATTAGCTCCTACGAGCACTACTTC.

Many counts were recorded for this clonotype. This chain joins TRBV12-3 or TRBV12-4 and TRBJ1-2; 8 nucleotides match TRBD1. The J segment lost 8 bases and the V segment lost 4 bases, leaving 18 bases of the junction unmatched. The CDR3 loop spans 17 amino acids. The CDR3 DNA sequence: TGTGCCAGCAGTTCCCTACCGGGACAGGCCCACTTAAGGGGCTACACCTTC. It translates to CASSSLPGQAHLRGYTF.

This clonotype was seen a few times. V usage is TRBV2 and J usage is TRBJ2-7; 8 bases match TRBD1. Germline assignment: CDR1 SNHLY and CDR2 FYNNEI. This CDR3 has 11 amino acids. V dropped 2 bases and J dropped 12; count of bases not matched to a gene: 3. The CDR3 protein is CASSEQGARYF. The CDR3 DNA is TGTGCCAGCAGTGAACAGGGGGCTCGGTACTTC.

Concerning this clonotype: The CDR3 does not close with the conserved phenylalanine or tryptophan, likely indicating a read error. V usage is TRBV4-2 and J usage is TRBJ1-2; D is unresolved. The V and J ends lost 1 base and 5 bases respectively, with 5 bases between them. CDR3 length: 12 amino acids. Germline CDR1 is LGHNA and CDR2 is YNFKEQ. The CDR3 region has the DNA TGTGCCAGCAGCCAAGCAAGTTATGGCTACACCTTA. Its translation is CASSQASYGYTL.

This clonotype appeared many times. The gene calls are TRBV29-1 and TRBJ2-3, with 10 nucleotides matching TRBD1. Germline CDR1 reads SQVTM; CDR2 reads ANQGSEA. This CDR3 is 12 amino acids long. V dropped 6 bases and J dropped 5; count of bases not matched to a gene: 2. CDR3 protein: CSVGQGRDTQYF. The CDR3 nucleotides are TGCAGCGTGGGACAGGGGAGAGATACGCAGTATTTT.

As regards this clonotype: A much larger clone is a single base away; this may be a read error. The rearrangement uses TRBV5-1 and TRBJ2-3, with D perhaps being TRBD1 or TRBD2 (5 bases each). V lost 4 bases to trimming and J lost 1 base, with 10 bases between them. CDR1 is SGHRS, CDR2 YFSETQ, per germline. The CDR3 totals 14 residues. The CDR3 loop is CASSPTGRTDTQYF. The CDR3 DNA is TGCGCCAGCAGCCCGACGGGGCGCACAGATACGCAGTATTTT. The entire variable domain, with the rest obtained from reference TRBV5-1 and TRBJ2-3, is as follows: KAGVTQTPRYLIKTRGQQVTLSCSPISGHRSVSWYQQTPGQGLQFLFEYFSETQRNKGNFPGRFSGRQFSNSRSEMNVSTLELGDSALYLCASSPTGRTDTQYFGPGTRLTVL.

The chain employs TRBV11-2 and TRBJ2-2, with a weak D call TRBD2 (6 bases). The CDR3 is 17 amino acids. Trimming took off 11 bases at V and 1 base at J, with 23 bases between the two ends. The germline CDR1 and CDR2 sequences are SGHAT and FQNNGV. The CDR3 region has the DNA TGTGCCGGCACCTTAGTGGGGGGAGCGAGGAACACCGGGGAGCTGTTTTTT. Translation: CAGTLVGGARNTGELFF.

There are many counts of this clonotype. The rearrangement links TRBV12-3 or TRBV12-4 to TRBJ1-5, with D unclear. The CDR3 covers 12 residues. V lost 6 bases, J lost 5 bases, and 8 bases lay in between. The CDR3 loop reads CASSRNDQPQHF. CDR3 bases: TGTGCCAGCAGCCGGAACGATCAGCCCCAGCATTTT.

As to this clonotype: A junction end diverges from the germline sequence, so it may reflect a read error. The chain has TRBV29-1 and TRBJ1-2; possible D gene TRBD1, 6 bases. The CDR3 runs 15 residues. Looked up from germline, CDR1 is SQVTM and CDR2 is ANQGSEA. The DNA of the CDR3 is TGCAGTGTTGGAAACAGGGCCACCCTAAACTATAGCTACACCTTC. It specifies CSVGNRATLNYSYTF.

Regarding this clonotype: One end of the junction fails to match germline, which may point to a read error. This sequence joins TRBV11-2 and TRBJ2-7; D is possibly TRBD1 or TRBD2 (5 bases each). The CDR3 spans 14 residues. Germline CDR1 reads SGHAT; CDR2 reads FQNNGV. The CDR3 here is CTSSFQTVRGEQYF. The CDR3 DNA reads TGTACCAGCAGCTTTCAGACAGTCCGGGGTGAGCAGTACTTC.

In regard to this clonotype: This may arise from a read error, as a much more abundant clone is one base away. The V call is TRBV28, the J call TRBJ2-2; a weak D match, TRBD2 (6 bases). This CDR3 is 15 amino acids long. The germline gives CDR1 MDHEN, CDR2 SYDVKM. The germline V and J ends were trimmed by 6 bases and 5 bases, with 16 bases remaining between them. CDR3 in DNA: TGTGCCAGCAGGGACACCGGGACTCCTACCGGGGAGCTGTTTTTT. It is translated as CASRDTGTPTGELFF.

This clonotype was counted ten times or more. The J gene is TRBJ1-2, the V gene TRBV29-1; D gene uncertain. The germline V and J ends were trimmed by 6 bases and 3 bases, with 8 bases remaining between them. In germline, CDR1 is SQVTM, CDR2 ANQGSEA. The CDR3 covers 11 residues. DNA for the CDR3: TGCAGCGTCGGGCAGGACTATGGCTACACCTTC. Translated: CSVGQDYGYTF.

About this clonotype: One junction end disagrees with the germline gene, perhaps due to a read error. The chain recombines TRBV29-1 with TRBJ2-3; maybe TRBD2 (7 bases). In germline, CDR1 is SQVTM, CDR2 ANQGSEA. The CDR3 consists of 14 residues. CDR3 bases: TGTAGCGTTGAGGGGGGGCGCAAGGTAGATACGCGGTATTTT. Residues: CSVEGGRKVDTRYF.

Regarding this clonotype: Relative to the germline gene, one junction end is altered; a read error may explain this. The chain recombines TRBV12-3 or TRBV12-4 with TRBJ1-5; no firm D call. The CDR3 is 15 amino acids. CDR3 loop: CAGSLVSSATQPQHF. In nucleotides, the CDR3 is TGTGCCGGCAGTTTAGTCTCGTCAGCCACTCAGCCCCAGCATTTT.

On this clonotype: The junction differs from germline at one of its ends, possibly a read error. The chain couples TRBV29-1 to TRBJ1-5; 8 bases fit TRBD1. The CDR3 sequence is 14 residues long. Germline lookup yields CDR1 SQVTM and CDR2 ANQGSEA. The CDR3 bases are TGCGGCGTCTCCGGACAGGGTGGCAATCAGCCCCAGCAGTTT. It yields the protein CGVSGQGGNQPQQF.

Note on this clonotype: A much larger clone sits a single nucleotide away, making a read error possible. The chain joins TRBV4-2 to TRBJ2-1; 10 positions agree with TRBD2. CDR3 size: 19 residues. CDR1 is LGHNA, CDR2 YNFKEQ, per germline. The CDR3 sequence: CTSSQGPGGSGRDFNEQFF. The CDR3 region has the DNA TGTACCAGCAGCCAAGGCCCCGGAGGCAGCGGGAGGGATTTTAATGAGCAGTTCTTC.

Turning to this clonotype: At one end, the junction sequence differs from germline, possibly due to a read error. The chain employs TRBV28 and TRBJ1-1, with D perhaps TRBD1 (5 bases). Looked up from germline, CDR1 is MDHEN and CDR2 is SYDVKM. The CDR3 runs 13 residues. CDR3 sequence reads: CTSSLKFQGEALF. In DNA, the CDR3 is TGTACCAGCAGTTTAAAGTTCCAGGGAGAAGCTCTCTTT.

Remarks on this clonotype: Mismatch with germline at one junction end may stem from a read error. V and J are TRBV12-3 or TRBV12-4 and TRBJ1-2; TRBD1 matches 10 bases. The CDR3 covers 17 residues. CDR3 sequence (DNA): TGTGCCGGCAGTTCCGAGGGACAGGGGAACCCCTCCGATGGCTACACCTTC. It translates to CAGSSEGQGNPSDGYTF.

As for this clonotype: This may be a read error, as it is one base from a much larger clone. This chain uses TRBV6-1 with TRBJ2-1; 7 bases map to TRBD2. This CDR3 comprises 17 residues. Germline V gives CDR1 MNHNS, CDR2 SASEGT. CDR3 residues: CASSVRGPSGPVDEHFF. In DNA form, the CDR3 reads TGTGCCAGCAGTGTTAGGGGACCTAGCGGTCCGGTGGATGAGCACTTCTTC.

This clonotype has at least ten counts. The chain couples TRBV6-1 to TRBJ1-1; no clear D gene. Germline CDR1 MNHNS, CDR2 SASEGT. This CDR3 region has 13 residues. The V end lost 7 bases, the J end lost 7 bases, and 16 bases lay between the germline ends. This CDR3 is CASMVSHSIEAFF. In DNA form, the CDR3 reads TGTGCCAGCATGGTTTCTCATTCGATTGAAGCTTTCTTT.

This clonotype showed up just a few times. Being one base from a much bigger clone, this may be a read error. This chain uses TRBV10-3 with TRBJ2-3, with D hard to call. Germline-derived CDR1 and CDR2 are ENHRY and SYGVKD. The CDR3 is 12 residues long. CDR3 coding DNA: TGTGCCGTCAGTGAGAACACAGATACGCAGTATTTT. Its translation is CAVSENTDTQYF.

This clonotype was seen a single time. At one end, the junction sequence differs from germline, possibly due to a read error. The chain uses TRBV12-3 or TRBV12-4 and TRBJ2-2, with D uncertain. The CDR3 loop spans 16 amino acids. The CDR3 DNA is TGTGTCAGCAGTTTTACGGCGCAAACGAACACCGGGGAGCTGTTTTTT. Protein: CVSSFTAQTNTGELFF.